These 11 T cell receptor beta chains share one sample of origin, sequenced in a study of shared clonotypes between healthy human individuals. Here immunoSEQ multiplex PCR was the method, and the copy in TCRdb shows in-frame clones only, minus some. The sample consists of hundreds of thousands of clones, around three quarters of them appearing once. The sample comprised PBMCs. The receptors derive from a woman aged 40 to 49 in good health. Some clones in this sample may be carry-over from other donors' samples.

The V call is TRBV30, the J call TRBJ2-5, with 7 bases lining up with TRBD2. V shed 0 bases and J 8 bases; nucleotides not matched to a gene: 12. Per the germline V gene, CDR1 is GTSNPN and CDR2 is SVGIG (reference sequence). This CDR3 spans 15 amino acids. This chain's CDR3 is CAWSVLGSGLPTQYF. The DNA of the CDR3 is TGTGCCTGGAGTGTACTGGGGTCGGGACTACCTACCCAGTACTTC. Looking up the rest from reference TRBV30 and TRBJ2-5 gives the full variable domain: SQTIHQWPATLVQPVGSPLSLECTVEGTSNPNLYWYRQAAGRGLQLLFYSVGIGQISSEVPQNLSASRPQDRQFILSSKKLLLSDSGFYLCAWSVLGSGLPTQYFGPGTRLLVL.

The chain couples TRBV5-1 to TRBJ1-5; no reliable D call. Germline V gene data show CDR1 as SGHRS and CDR2 as YFSETQ. V was shortened by 7 bases and J by 4 bases, with 33 bases between the two germline ends. The CDR3 length is 20 residues. CDR3 coding DNA: TGCGCCAGCCTACAGAGGGCCTCAGCAGCTTTTAAACAGATTAATCAGCCCCAGCATTTT. This translates into CASLQRASAAFKQINQPQHF.

For this clone: This may come from a read error, since a much larger clone is one base off. The same CDR3 also results from other DNA sequences found in this sample. The chain links TRBV6-4 to TRBJ2-1; perhaps TRBD2 as D (5 bases). Per germline, CDR1 MRHNA and CDR2 SNTAGT. The CDR3 is made up of 15 amino acids. DNA of the CDR3: TGTGCCAGTAGTGAAAGGGAGAGCTCCTACAATGAGCAGTTCTTC. This sequence encodes CASSERESSYNEQFF.

CDR3 nucleotides: TGTGCCAGCAGCTTAGCCCTAGAATATGAGCAGTTCTTC. Amino acids: CASSLALEYEQFF. The chain carries TRBV11-2 and TRBJ2-1; D remains ambiguous. V was trimmed by 1 base and J by 8 bases, leaving 9 bases between them. This CDR3 has 13 amino acids. Germline V gene data show CDR1 as SGHAT and CDR2 as FQNNGV.

The chain has TRBV5-1 and TRBJ1-2, with D unclear. The CDR3 has 13 residues. Germline CDR1 reads SGHRS; CDR2 reads YFSETQ. V was cut by 0 bases and J by 7 bases, with 10 bases left in between. In DNA form, the CDR3 reads TGCGCCAGCAGCTTGGCCCGGGATCGTGGCTACACCTTC. It encodes CASSLARDRGYTF.

This rearrangement joins TRBV21-1 to TRBJ2-7; whether TRBD2, the table's D call, matches the DNA was not checked. The assigned J gene may be wrong: the sequence end matches TRBJ2-1 better. TRBV21-1 is a listed pseudogene. The CDR3 runs 18 residues. The CDR3 is CASSGTSGRESSYNEQFF. The CDR3 nucleotides read TGTGCCAGCAGCGGGACTAGCGGGAGAGAGAGCTCCTACAATGAGCAGTTCTTC.

This clone was observed once. The J gene is TRBJ2-2, the V gene TRBV11-2, with D possibly TRBD2 on 6 matching bases. This CDR3 region has 15 residues. Germline CDR1 reads SGHAT; CDR2 reads FQNNGV. Trimming took off 5 bases at V and 4 bases at J, with 14 bases between the two ends. This CDR3 is CASSPTGLRTGELFF. Here the CDR3 DNA reads TGTGCCAGCAGCCCGACGGGACTCCGCACCGGGGAGCTGTTTTTT.

The J gene is TRBJ2-6, the V gene TRBV7-2; 9 nucleotides agree with TRBD1. In germline, CDR1 is SGHTA, CDR2 FQGNSA. The CDR3 totals 18 residues. Trimming at V came to 7 bases and at J to 1 base, leaving 11 bases not matched to a gene. The CDR3 nucleotides read TGTGCCAGCACCCCCTCCGGGACAGGGTTGTCTGGGGCCAACGTCCTGACTTTC. Translation: CASTPSGTGLSGANVLTF.

This clone was seen many times. The genes are TRBV21-1 and TRBJ1-2. TRBV21-1 is described as a pseudogene. The CDR3 has 12 residues. The CDR3 nucleotides read TGTGCCAGCAGCAAGTTTATTAATGGCTACACCTTC. Encoded protein: CASSKFINGYTF.

To note about this clone: One end of the junction does not line up with germline, which may come from a read error. In the same sample, other DNA sequences code for this CDR3. The chain uses TRBV7-3 and TRBJ1-1; D unresolved. The CDR3 loop spans 13 amino acids. Germline loops: CDR1 SGHTA, CDR2 FQGTGA. CDR3 residues: CASSFRANTEAFF. CDR3 DNA: TGTGCCAGCAGCTTCCGAGCGAACACTGAGGCTTTCTTT.

This clone appeared a single time. The chain joins TRBV18 to TRBJ2-1; D is undetermined. This CDR3 has 12 residues. V lost 5 bases and J 6 bases, leaving 8 bases between the germline ends. Germline V gene sequence: CDR1 KGHSH, CDR2 LQKENI. The CDR3 region is CASSYYGNEQFF. The DNA for the CDR3 is TGTGCCAGCTCATACTACGGCAATGAGCAGTTCTTC.